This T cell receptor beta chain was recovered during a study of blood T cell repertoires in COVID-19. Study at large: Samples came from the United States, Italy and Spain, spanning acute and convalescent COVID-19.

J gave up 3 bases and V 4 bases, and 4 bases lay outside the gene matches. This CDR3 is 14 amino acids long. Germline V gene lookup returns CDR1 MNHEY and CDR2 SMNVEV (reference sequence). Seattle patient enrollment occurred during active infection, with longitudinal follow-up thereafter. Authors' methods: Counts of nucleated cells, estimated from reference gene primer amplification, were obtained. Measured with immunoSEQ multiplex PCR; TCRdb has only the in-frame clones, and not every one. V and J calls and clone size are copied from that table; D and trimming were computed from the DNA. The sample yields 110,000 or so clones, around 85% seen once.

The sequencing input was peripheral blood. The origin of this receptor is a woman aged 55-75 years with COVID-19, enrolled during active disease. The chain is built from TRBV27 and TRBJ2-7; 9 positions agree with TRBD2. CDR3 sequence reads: CASSSQTSGYEQYF. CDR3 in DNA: TGTGCCAGCAGTTCCCAGACTAGCGGCTACGAGCAGTACTTC.